Listed below are T cell receptor beta chains from one sample, sequenced in a study of blood T cell repertoires in COVID-19. Profiling relied on immunoSEQ multiplex PCR, and the TCRdb table lists in-frame clones only, not all of them. The sample has some 300,000 clones, roughly nine tenths seen once. The sequenced sample consisted of PBMCs or T cells enriched from blood (not recorded which). The receptors come from a woman aged 25 to 45 who had been exposed to COVID-19. Each CDR3 is given with its conserved first and last residue. A D gene is named only where the DNA matches it firmly. Clone size appears in some rows only: once, few, many, or a class for an expanded clone.

J gene: TRBJ1-1; V gene: TRBV14; D gene: TRBD1; clone size: NA; CDR3 DNA: TGTGCCAGCAGCCAAGCGGACAGGGTAGAGAACACTGAAGCTTTCTTT; CDR3 protein: CASSQADRVENTEAFF
J gene: TRBJ2-1; V gene: TRBV24-1; D gene: TRBD1; clone size: NA; CDR3 DNA: TGTGCCACCATAACGGACAGGATCTCCTACAATGAGCAGTTCTTC; CDR3 protein: CATITDRISYNEQFF
J gene: TRBJ1-2; V gene: TRBV11-2; D gene: TRBD1; clone size: NA; CDR3 DNA: TGTGCCAGCAGCTTAGGGACAGGGGGCTACACCTTC; CDR3 protein: CASSLGTGGYTF
J gene: TRBJ2-5; V gene: TRBV5-5; D gene: NA; clone size: NA; CDR3 DNA: TGTGCCAGCAGCTTGGAGGTAGCGATTGCTGGGGAGACCCAGTACTTC; CDR3 protein: CASSLEVAIAGETQYF
J gene: TRBJ2-3; V gene: TRBV7-6; D gene: NA; clone size: NA; CDR3 DNA: TGTGCCAGCAGCCCGGTTAGGGGGAAGCTCACAGATACGCAGTATTTT; CDR3 protein: CASSPVRGKLTDTQYF
J gene: TRBJ1-1; V gene: TRBV18; D gene: TRBD1; clone size: NA; CDR3 DNA: TGTGCCAGCTCACCACAAGGGGGCACCACTGAAGCTTTCTTT; CDR3 protein: CASSPQGGTTEAFF
J gene: TRBJ2-1; V gene: TRBV27; D gene: NA; clone size: NA; CDR3 DNA: TGTGCCAGCAGTCCTCGACTGAACAATGAGCAGTTCTTC; CDR3 protein: CASSPRLNNEQFF
J gene: TRBJ1-1; V gene: TRBV7-2; D gene: TRBD1; clone size: NA; CDR3 DNA: TGTGCCAGCAGCTTCGGACCCGGGACAGGGGTTGCTGAAGCTTTCTTT; CDR3 protein: CASSFGPGTGVAEAFF
J gene: TRBJ2-2; V gene: TRBV7-9; D gene: NA; clone size: NA; CDR3 DNA: TGTGCCAGCAGCCCACGACTTGGGTACACCGGGGAGCTGTTTTTT; CDR3 protein: CASSPRLGYTGELFF
J gene: TRBJ1-5; V gene: TRBV10-1; D gene: NA; clone size: NA; CDR3 DNA: TGCGCCAGCAGTGTAGGGAGCCGTAGCAATCAGCCCCAGCATTTT; CDR3 protein: CASSVGSRSNQPQHF
J gene: TRBJ2-5; V gene: TRBV25-1; D gene: TRBD1; clone size: NA; CDR3 DNA: TGTGCCAGCACTAACAGGGGGGAAGAGACCCAGTACTTC; CDR3 protein: CASTNRGEETQYF
J gene: TRBJ1-1; V gene: TRBV19; D gene: TRBD1; clone size: NA; CDR3 DNA: TGTGCCAGTAGTCCAGGGGGCACTGAAGCTTTCTTT; CDR3 protein: CASSPGGTEAFF
J gene: TRBJ2-1; V gene: TRBV11-3; D gene: NA; clone size: NA; CDR3 DNA: TGTGCCAGCAGCCTAGAGGGCCAGGGCCATGAGCAGTTCTTC; CDR3 protein: CASSLEGQGHEQFF
J gene: TRBJ2-2; V gene: TRBV24-1; D gene: TRBD1; clone size: NA; CDR3 DNA: TGTGCCACCAGTGATCCAGACAGGGCAACCGGGGAGCTGTTTTTT; CDR3 protein: CATSDPDRATGELFF
J gene: TRBJ2-7; V gene: TRBV12-3/TRBV12-4; D gene: NA; clone size: NA; CDR3 DNA: TGTGCCAGCAGTGAACACTACGGGCAGTACTTC; CDR3 protein: CASSEHYGQYF
J gene: TRBJ1-4; V gene: TRBV3-1/TRBV3-2; D gene: NA; clone size: NA; CDR3 DNA: TGTGCCAGCAGCCAATCCGGGACAAGCATACTGTTTTTT; CDR3 protein: CASSQSGTSILFF
J gene: TRBJ2-2; V gene: TRBV5-1; D gene: NA; clone size: NA; CDR3 DNA: TGCGCCAGCAGCGGCCGTAGCGGTTCGGTCACCGGGGAGCTGTTTTTT; CDR3 protein: CASSGRSGSVTGELFF
J gene: TRBJ1-2; V gene: TRBV6-5; D gene: NA; clone size: NA; CDR3 DNA: TGTGCCAGCAGCAATAACAGGGATGGCTACACCTTC; CDR3 protein: CASSNNRDGYTF
J gene: TRBJ1-4; V gene: TRBV7-9; D gene: NA; clone size: few; CDR3 DNA: TGTGCCAGCAGCTTATGGGATGACGGGGAAAATGAAAAACTGTTTTTT; CDR3 protein: CASSLWDDGENEKLFF
J gene: TRBJ1-5; V gene: TRBV15; D gene: NA; clone size: NA; CDR3 DNA: TGTGCCACCAGCAGAGGTCAGTTGGCCCAGCATTTT; CDR3 protein: CATSRGQLAQHF
J gene: TRBJ1-3; V gene: TRBV5-1; D gene: NA; clone size: NA; CDR3 DNA: TGCGCCAGCAGCTCTGCTGCTCCGGGGGGAAACACCATATATTTT; CDR3 protein: CASSSAAPGGNTIYF
J gene: TRBJ2-7; V gene: TRBV7-2; D gene: TRBD1; clone size: few; CDR3 DNA: TGTGCCAGCAGCTTAGGCCCACAGGGGAGTGTAGAGCAGTACTTC; CDR3 protein: CASSLGPQGSVEQYF
J gene: TRBJ2-7; V gene: TRBV13; D gene: NA; clone size: NA; CDR3 DNA: TGTGCCAGCAGCTTAAGAGGGACTGGATACGAGCAGTACTTC; CDR3 protein: CASSLRGTGYEQYF